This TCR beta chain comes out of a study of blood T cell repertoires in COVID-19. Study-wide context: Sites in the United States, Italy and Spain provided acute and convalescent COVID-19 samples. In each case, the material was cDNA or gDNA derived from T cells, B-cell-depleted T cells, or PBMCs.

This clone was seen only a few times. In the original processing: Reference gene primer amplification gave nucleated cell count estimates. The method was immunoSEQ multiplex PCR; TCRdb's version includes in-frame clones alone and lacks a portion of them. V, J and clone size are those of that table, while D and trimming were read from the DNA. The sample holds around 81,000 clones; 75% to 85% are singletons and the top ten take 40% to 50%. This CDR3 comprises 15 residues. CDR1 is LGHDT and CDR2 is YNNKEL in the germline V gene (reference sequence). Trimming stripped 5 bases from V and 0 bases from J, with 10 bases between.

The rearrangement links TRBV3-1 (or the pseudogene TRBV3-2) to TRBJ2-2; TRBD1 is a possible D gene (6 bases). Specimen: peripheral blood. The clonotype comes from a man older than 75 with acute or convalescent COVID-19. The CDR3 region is CASSYGTPNTGELFF. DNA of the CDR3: TGTGCCAGCAGCTACGGGACACCGAACACCGGGGAGCTGTTTTTT.